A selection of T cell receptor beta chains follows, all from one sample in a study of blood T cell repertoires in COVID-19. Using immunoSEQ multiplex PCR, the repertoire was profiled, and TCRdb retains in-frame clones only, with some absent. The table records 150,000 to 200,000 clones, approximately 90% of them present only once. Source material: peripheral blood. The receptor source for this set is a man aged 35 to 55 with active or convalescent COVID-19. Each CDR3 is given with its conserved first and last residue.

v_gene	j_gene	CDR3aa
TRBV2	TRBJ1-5	CASRRDRQSRGNQPQHF
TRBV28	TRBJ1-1	CASIWGGQTTEAFF
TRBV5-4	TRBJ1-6	CASSNNRDSRASPLHF
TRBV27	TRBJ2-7	CASSFGGIKREQYF
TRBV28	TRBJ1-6	CASSPGQGTSSPLHF
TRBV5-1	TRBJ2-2	CASRRAGQGQYAGELFF
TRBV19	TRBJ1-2	CASSEDRYGYTF
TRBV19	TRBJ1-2	CASSGGHLGGNYGYTF
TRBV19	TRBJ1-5	CASSEGQGLSNQPQHF
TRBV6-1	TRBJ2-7	CASSEEPVYEQYF
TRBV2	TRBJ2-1	CASRQYNEQFF
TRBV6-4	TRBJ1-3	CASSREGGSAGNTIYF
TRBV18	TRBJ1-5	CASSPGTDSNQPQHF
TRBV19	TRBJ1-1	CASSIIRTRSGHPNTEAFF
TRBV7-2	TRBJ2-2	CASSPEAPRGELFF
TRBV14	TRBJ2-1	CASSPRVLSSYNEQFF
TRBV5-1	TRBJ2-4	CASSSGTGNKNIQYF
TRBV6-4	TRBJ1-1	CASTSRDSSEAFF
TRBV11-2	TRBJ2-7	CASSWARRGNEQYF
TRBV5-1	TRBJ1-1	CASRSGVMGAFF
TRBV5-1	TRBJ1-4	CASRKGQGAANEKLFF
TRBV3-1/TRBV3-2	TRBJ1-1	CASSREENTEAFF
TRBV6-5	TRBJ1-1	CASILNTEAFF
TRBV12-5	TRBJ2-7	CASGLGRDQSSYEQYF
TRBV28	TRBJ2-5	CASSSRGTQYF
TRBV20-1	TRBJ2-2	CSASKRLAGGTGELFF
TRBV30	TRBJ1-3	CAWMPPRGGSGNTIYF
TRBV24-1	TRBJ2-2	CATTTGSTGELFF
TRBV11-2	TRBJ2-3	CASSLYPDTQYF
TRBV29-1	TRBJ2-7	CSALRLPGYEQYF
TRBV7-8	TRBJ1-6	CASSPSAQEGSPLHF
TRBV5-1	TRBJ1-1	CASSFGRGFTEAFF
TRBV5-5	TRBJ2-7	CASSLAGSYEQYF
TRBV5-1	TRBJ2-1	CASSPASGNNEQFF
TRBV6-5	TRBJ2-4	CASSYSRDSIQYF
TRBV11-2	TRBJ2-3	CASSPKGLVGDTQYF
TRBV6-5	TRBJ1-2	CASSPTGINYGYTF
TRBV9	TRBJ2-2	CASSVGSTGELFF
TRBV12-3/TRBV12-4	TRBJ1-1	CASSSAGGAEAFF
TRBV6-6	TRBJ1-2	CASIRGGENYGYTF
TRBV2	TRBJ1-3	CASSETGGSGNTIYF
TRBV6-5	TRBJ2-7	CASSYDGGFYEQYF
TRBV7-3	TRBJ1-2	CASSFSFQGADGYTF
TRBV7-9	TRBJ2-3	CASSPPTRPDTQYF
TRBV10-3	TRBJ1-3	CAIRTDGGGNTIYF
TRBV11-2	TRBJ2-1	CASSLNGEQFF
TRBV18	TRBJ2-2	CASSATVPSNTGELFF
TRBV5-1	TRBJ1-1	CASSLSARGETEAFF
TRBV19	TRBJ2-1	CASGSGGSYNEQFF
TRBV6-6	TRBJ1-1	CASSYMDRGNEAFF
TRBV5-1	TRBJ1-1	CASSLDGVRRGDTEAFF
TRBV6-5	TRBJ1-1	CASSYQGANTEAFF
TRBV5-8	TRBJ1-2	CASSLAMSSRGYTF
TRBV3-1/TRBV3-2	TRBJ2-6	CASSPPGFSGANVLTF
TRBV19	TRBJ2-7	CASSIRGRWIVVSYEQYF
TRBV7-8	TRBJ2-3	CASSLGQMSADTQYF
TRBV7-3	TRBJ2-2	CASSTTGGTGELFF